The source of this TCR beta chain is a study of cytomegalovirus exposure and HLA in healthy donors. Study results and caveats: According to an earlier analysis, most TCR beta V segments yielded productive rearrangements about 87% or about 30% of the time. The study put 150 to 200 TCR beta chains on its list as cytomegalovirus-associated.

The donors were healthy bone marrow donors. A note on this clone: Its antigen is not known.

Germline V gene lookup returns CDR1 MNHEY and CDR2 SMNVEV (reference sequence). Germline trimming cut 1 base from V and 1 base from J; bases unmatched to any gene: 4. The length of the CDR3 is 17 residues. With 60 Vbeta and 13 Jbeta primers, the PCR was carried out. Assay used: immunoSEQ multiplex PCR; TCRdb lists only in-frame clones, some missing. The sample lists hundreds of thousands of clones; just over 75% were seen once. This TCR came from a woman between 55 and 75 years old in good health and CMV-seropositive. The source material was PBMCs. The chain carries TRBV27 and TRBJ1-2; 12 bases fit TRBD1. CDR3 nucleotides: TGTGCCAGCAGTTTATTCGGGACAGGGGGCTTTAACTATGGCTACACCTTC. It yields the protein CASSLFGTGGFNYGYTF.